A single sample gave rise to the 10 T cell receptor beta chains below, sequenced in a study of T cell responses to AZD1222 COVID-19 vaccine. The method was immunoSEQ multiplex PCR; TCRdb's version includes in-frame clones alone and lacks a portion of them. Among roughly 180,000 clones listed, 75% to 95% were seen once. This specimen consisted of peripheral blood, obtained on day 0 of AZD1222 vaccination. Source of these receptors: an adult in good health.

The V call is TRBV4-2, the J call TRBJ1-2; no clear D. Germline CDR1 reads LGHNA; CDR2 reads YNFKEQ. Between the trimmed V and J ends, which lost 1 base and 0 bases, there was a span of 12 bases. The CDR3 spans 16 residues. The CDR3 bases are TGTGCCAGCAGCCAAGGGTCTGTCCGATCTAACTATGGCTACACCTTC. This sequence encodes CASSQGSVRSNYGYTF.

V gene TRBV11-2 combines with J gene TRBJ1-1; no clear D. Germline V gene lookup returns CDR1 SGHAT and CDR2 FQNNGV. The CDR3 runs 13 residues. V lost 8 bases and J 4 bases, leaving 14 bases between the germline ends. The CDR3 spells CASASGVVTEAFF. The CDR3 region has the DNA TGTGCCAGCGCGTCTGGGGTGGTCACTGAAGCTTTCTTT.

V is TRBV6-5 and J is TRBJ1-6; TRBD1 agrees at 7 bases. Looked up from germline, CDR1 is MNHEY and CDR2 is SVGAGI. V shed 6 bases, J shed 8 bases, and the junction held 7 bases outside the gene matches. The CDR3 runs 14 residues. Here the CDR3 reads CASRPRQGDSPLHF. CDR3 DNA sequence: TGTGCCAGCAGACCCCGACAGGGCGATTCACCCCTCCACTTT.

The chain is built from TRBV9 and TRBJ2-7; 9 positions match TRBD2. With 1 base clipped from V and 4 bases from J, the junction kept 6 bases outside the gene matches. This CDR3 comprises 15 residues. The germline V gene has CDR1 SGDLS and CDR2 YYNGEE. The CDR3 DNA follows: TGTGCCAGCAGCGTAAAGGCTAGCGGGGAGTACGAGCAGTACTTC. Protein sequence: CASSVKASGEYEQYF.

This clone is a singleton in its sample. The rearrangement uses TRBV27 and TRBJ2-2; unclear D gene. This CDR3 is 13 amino acids long. Germline CDR1 is MNHEY and CDR2 is SMNVEV (reference sequence). The V end was cut by 2 bases, the J end by 6 bases, with 7 bases between. CDR3 sequence: CASSLLVAGELFF. The CDR3 bases are TGTGCCAGCAGTTTACTGGTAGCCGGGGAGCTGTTTTTT.

This sequence joins TRBV10-1 and TRBJ2-7, with TRBD1 as a possible D gene (5 bases). This CDR3 region has 14 residues. The germline V gene encodes CDR1 WNHNN and CDR2 SYGVQD (reference sequence). Trimming removed 2 bases at V and 3 bases at J, with 11 bases between. The DNA for the CDR3 is TGCGCCAGCAGTGAGCTAGGACAAGTCTACGAGCAGTACTTC. Translating it yields CASSELGQVYEQYF.

A single count supports this clone. The chain links TRBV5-8 to TRBJ1-1; TRBD1 might be the D (6 bases). Germline CDR1 is SGHTS and CDR2 is YDEGEE. The V and J ends lost 4 bases and 3 bases respectively, with 13 bases between them. The CDR3 sequence is 14 residues long. The CDR3 DNA is TGTGCCAGCAGCCTGGATTCAGGGGACACTGAAGCTTTCTTT. Translating it yields CASSLDSGDTEAFF.

The chain uses TRBV7-8 and TRBJ2-7; 12 nucleotides agree with TRBD2. V shed 3 bases and J 4 bases; nucleotides not matched to a gene: 4. Germline-derived CDR1 and CDR2 are SGHVS and FQNEAQ. The CDR3 contains 15 residues. The CDR3 nucleotides are TGTGCCAGCAGCTTCAGACTAGCGGGGGATTACGAGCAGTACTTC. It codes for CASSFRLAGDYEQYF.

The chain uses TRBV4-3 and TRBJ1-2; 10 nucleotides agree with TRBD1. Germline assignment: CDR1 LGHNA and CDR2 YSLEER. This CDR3 contains 15 residues. The trim removed 1 base at V and 7 bases at J, leaving 6 bases unmatched. The CDR3 nucleotides are TGCGCCAGCAGCCAAGTATCCGGGACAGGGGTTGGCTACACCTTC. Translated: CASSQVSGTGVGYTF.

The sample holds one count of this clone. This chain links TRBV10-3 with TRBJ1-5, with D perhaps TRBD1 (6 bases). The CDR3 totals 12 residues. Germline V CDR1 and CDR2: ENHRY, SYGVKD. CDR3 coding DNA: TGTGGGAGGGGGGGGCCAGGGCAGCCCCAGCATTTT. This translates into CGRGGPGQPQHF.